These 25 T cell receptor beta chains were all obtained from the same sample, sequenced in a study of blood T cell repertoires in COVID-19. Assay used: immunoSEQ multiplex PCR; TCRdb lists only in-frame clones, some missing. The sample lists some 310,000 clones, roughly 84% seen once, with 1% in the top ten. Sequencing was performed on peripheral blood. These receptors were taken from a man aged 50-59 years with active or convalescent COVID-19.

V gene TRBV2 combines with J gene TRBJ2-3; no firm D call. Germline assignment: CDR1 SNHLY and CDR2 FYNNEI. The CDR3 extends over 15 amino acids. V gave up 5 bases and J gave up 0 bases, with 12 bases separating them. The CDR3 spells CASSRQIPSTDTQYF. In DNA, the CDR3 is TGTGCCAGCAGTAGACAAATACCCAGCACAGATACGCAGTATTTT.

The chain has TRBV9 and TRBJ2-5; 9 nucleotides agree with TRBD2. The CDR3 totals 18 residues. Germline loops: CDR1 SGDLS, CDR2 YYNGEE. J lost 1 base, V lost 0 bases, and 10 bases had no gene match. CDR3 sequence: CASSVGSGAGGPQETQYF. The CDR3, as DNA: TGTGCCAGCAGCGTAGGGAGTGGAGCGGGGGGACCCCAAGAGACCCAGTACTTC.

The chain has TRBV29-1 and TRBJ1-2; D is possibly TRBD1 (6 bases). Between the trimmed V and J ends, which lost 4 bases and 4 bases, there was a span of 16 bases. Germline CDR1 is SQVTM and CDR2 is ANQGSEA. The CDR3 extends over 14 amino acids. CDR3 sequence (DNA): TGCAGCGTTGTACGACAGGTTTTTATCTATGGCTACACCTTC. Its translation is CSVVRQVFIYGYTF.

The V and J genes are TRBV5-4 and TRBJ2-3, with 7 bases identical to TRBD2. Per germline, CDR1 SGHNT and CDR2 YYREEE (reference sequence). Unmatched junction bases numbered 11, after V lost 0 bases and J lost 4 bases. This CDR3 region has 17 residues. This chain's CDR3 is CASSLGTGGSLPDTQYF. The CDR3 DNA is TGTGCCAGCAGCTTGGGGACTGGCGGGAGCCTCCCAGATACGCAGTATTTT.

This clone was picked up one time. The V and J genes are TRBV5-1 and TRBJ2-3; 8 nucleotides match TRBD2. This CDR3 is built from 16 residues. The V segment lost 6 bases and the J segment 0 bases; nucleotides outside the gene matches: 9. Germline lookup yields CDR1 SGHRS and CDR2 YFSETQ. CDR3 sequence reads: CASILGTSGSTDTQYF. The CDR3 DNA reads as TGCGCCAGCATATTAGGAACTAGCGGTAGCACAGATACGCAGTATTTT.

The V gene is TRBV9, the J gene TRBJ1-2; D is uncertain. The length of the CDR3 is 13 residues. Germline V gene lookup returns CDR1 SGDLS and CDR2 YYNGEE. V gave up 7 bases and J gave up 4 bases, with 14 bases separating them. The CDR3 bases are TGTGCCAGCCGCGGTCTTGAGGGCTATGGCTACACCTTC. Translating it yields CASRGLEGYGYTF.

The CDR3 here is CASSFEGGGGEQFF. The CDR3 coding sequence is TGTGCCAGCAGTTTCGAGGGGGGAGGGGGTGAGCAGTTCTTC. The genes are TRBV28 and TRBJ2-1; D might be TRBD2 (7 bases). The CDR3 sequence is 14 residues long. CDR1 MDHEN and CDR2 SYDVKM come from the germline V gene. V was cut by 3 bases and J by 9 bases, with 15 bases left in between. Filled out from reference TRBV28 and TRBJ2-1, the complete variable domain reads DVKVTQSSRYLVKRTGEKVFLECVQDMDHENMFWYRQDPGLGLRLIYFSYDVKMKEKGDIPEGYSVSREKKERFSLILESASTNQTSMYLCASSFEGGGGEQFFGPGTRLTVL.

The V call is TRBV11-2, the J call TRBJ2-1; 12 nucleotides line up with TRBD2. The CDR3 extends over 17 amino acids. Germline V gives CDR1 SGHAT, CDR2 FQNNGV. The V gene end was trimmed by 2 bases and the J gene end by 6 bases; junction bases not matched to a gene: 8. This CDR3 is CASSLLLAGGNRNEQFF. The CDR3 DNA reads TGTGCCAGCAGCTTACTGCTAGCGGGAGGGAATCGCAATGAGCAGTTCTTC.

This sequence joins TRBV19 and TRBJ1-6; D remains ambiguous. This CDR3 contains 16 residues. CDR1 and CDR2 from the germline V gene are LNHDA and SQIVND (reference sequence). Trimming shortened V by 10 bases and J by 0 bases, and 16 bases separated the two germline ends. The CDR3 coding sequence is TGTGCCACCCTACCCTCGGGAAGCTCCTATAATTCACCCCTCCACTTT. Amino acids: CATLPSGSSYNSPLHF.

The V gene is TRBV28, the J gene TRBJ1-1; D is unclear. The V gene lost 8 bases and the J gene lost 8 bases, with 15 bases spanning the gap. Germline V CDR1 and CDR2: MDHEN, SYDVKM. The CDR3 loop spans 12 amino acids. This CDR3 reads CASRQTGREAFF. CDR3 bases: TGTGCCAGCCGCCAGACCGGGAGAGAAGCTTTCTTT.

V usage is TRBV28 and J usage is TRBJ1-1; 9 nucleotides agree with TRBD1. Trimming took 3 bases from V and 4 from J; bases not matched to a gene: 6. There are 15 residues in the CDR3. Germline CDR1 reads MDHEN; CDR2 reads SYDVKM. In DNA, the CDR3 is TGTGCCAGCAGTTTTATCACAGGGGGCACCACTGAAGCTTTCTTT. Amino acid sequence: CASSFITGGTTEAFF.

This clone occurred once. The rearrangement links TRBV25-1 to TRBJ1-2; D is possibly TRBD1 (5 bases). The germline CDR1 and CDR2 sequences are MGHDK and SYGVNS. The CDR3 is 13 residues long. V gave up 5 bases and J gave up 4 bases, with 11 bases separating them. The CDR3 spells CASSPGGSYGYTF. The CDR3 DNA follows: TGTGCCAGCAGTCCTGGGGGGTCCTATGGCTACACCTTC.

The rearrangement links TRBV28 to TRBJ1-2; D possibly corresponds to TRBD1 (5 bases). The germline V gene has CDR1 MDHEN and CDR2 SYDVKM. V lost 10 bases and J lost 3, with 12 bases in between. The CDR3 spans 12 residues. CDR3 in DNA: TGTGCCACAACGGGGGATGACTATGGCTACACCTTC. Protein: CATTGDDYGYTF.

The rearrangement links TRBV16 to TRBJ2-7; D is possibly TRBD1 (6 bases). This CDR3 has 15 residues. Trimming took 4 bases from V and 7 from J, leaving 20 bases between them. The germline V gene encodes CDR1 KGHSY and CDR2 FQNENV. For the CDR3, the DNA is TGTGCCAGCAGCCCTCAGGGGTTAGGGTCGAGAGAGCAGTACTTC. This gives the protein CASSPQGLGSREQYF.

This rearrangement joins TRBV28 to TRBJ1-5, with D hard to call. The germline gives CDR1 MDHEN, CDR2 SYDVKM. The CDR3 extends over 12 amino acids. V was trimmed by 2 bases and J by 5 bases, leaving 4 bases between them. The CDR3 loop is CASSLEHQPQHF. The CDR3 nucleotides read TGTGCCAGCAGTTTAGAGCATCAGCCCCAGCATTTT.

This chain joins TRBV9 and TRBJ2-2; weak D call: TRBD2 (6 bases). V was clipped by 2 bases and J by 3 bases, with 11 bases between them. From germline, CDR1 is SGDLS and CDR2 YYNGEE. The CDR3 covers 15 residues. The CDR3, as DNA: TGTGCCAGCAGCGTTTCGGGGGTTTACACCGGGGAGCTGTTTTTT. It is translated as CASSVSGVYTGELFF.

This clone was detected only once. The chain uses TRBV11-1 and TRBJ2-3, with D perhaps matching TRBD1 (6 bases). V lost 2 bases, J lost 2 bases, and 8 bases lay in between. Per the germline V gene, CDR1 is SGHAT and CDR2 is FQDESV (reference sequence). CDR3 length: 14 residues. The CDR3 bases are TGTGCCAGCAGCTTAACAGGGCCCACAGATACGCAGTATTTT. It codes for CASSLTGPTDTQYF.

The genes are TRBV15 and TRBJ1-1; the D gene is possibly TRBD1 (5 bases). Trimming left V 5 bases short and J 8 bases short, with 15 bases between. The germline V gene has CDR1 LNHNV and CDR2 YYDKDF (reference sequence). The CDR3 sequence is 13 residues long. As DNA, the CDR3 is TGTGCCACCAGCCCTAGGCGGGGCGGGGAAGCTTTCTTT. This sequence encodes CATSPRRGGEAFF.

The chain links TRBV5-1 to TRBJ2-1, with TRBD1 identical over 9 bases. Germline CDR1 reads SGHRS; CDR2 reads YFSETQ. This CDR3 contains 14 residues. V shed 3 bases, J shed 4 bases, and the junction held 2 bases outside the gene matches. The CDR3 nucleotides are TGCGCCAGCAGCTCAGGACAGGGGTACAATGAGCAGTTCTTC. Residues: CASSSGQGYNEQFF.

The rearrangement uses TRBV7-2 and TRBJ2-7; a possible D gene is TRBD2 (6 bases). Germline V gene lookup returns CDR1 SGHTA and CDR2 FQGNSA. This CDR3 region has 15 residues. Trimming removed 4 bases from V and 0 bases from J, with 13 bases in between. The CDR3 loop is CASSSRGGYSYEQYF. The CDR3 DNA is TGTGCCAGCAGCTCCCGGGGAGGTTACTCCTACGAGCAGTACTTC.

This chain connects TRBV4-2 to TRBJ2-7; TRBD2 aligns across 9 bases. The ends lost 2 bases at V and 0 bases at J; junction bases unmatched: 2. Per the germline V gene, CDR1 is LGHNA and CDR2 is YNFKEQ. This CDR3 has 15 residues. The CDR3 coding sequence is TGTGCCAGCAGCCAAACTAGCGGGTACTCCTACGAGCAGTACTTC. Encoded protein: CASSQTSGYSYEQYF.

The gene calls are TRBV6-5 and TRBJ1-1, with 8 bases fitting TRBD1. The junction had 3 bases not matched to a gene; V was cut back by 6 bases and J by 0 bases. This CDR3 is built from 14 residues. CDR1 is MNHEY, CDR2 SVGAGI, per germline. CDR3 DNA: TGTGCCAGCAGCAAGGGACAGGTGAACACTGAAGCTTTCTTT. Encoded protein: CASSKGQVNTEAFF.

The chain employs TRBV19 and TRBJ2-3; 15 positions agree with TRBD2. The CDR3 length is 19 residues. Trimming removed 5 bases from V and 3 bases from J; junction bases left unmatched: 12. Germline V lookup: CDR1 LNHDA, CDR2 SQIVND (reference sequence). The CDR3 DNA reads TGTGCCAGTAGTCGCTCCAGGACTAGCGGGGGGGCAGCGACAGATACGCAGTATTTT. Translation: CASSRSRTSGGAATDTQYF. The full variable domain, in which reference TRBV19 and TRBJ2-3 provide the parts outside the CDR3, is DGGITQSPKYLFRKEGQNVTLSCEQNLNHDAMYWYRQDPGQGLRLIYYSQIVNDFQKGDIAEGYSVSREKKESFPLTVTSAQKNPTAFYLCASSRSRTSGGAATDTQYFGPGTRLTVL.

This chain uses TRBV18 with TRBJ2-3; D gene uncertain. The CDR3 sequence is 11 residues long. Trimming removed 6 bases at V and 3 bases at J, with 4 bases between. The germline gives CDR1 KGHSH, CDR2 LQKENI. The DNA for the CDR3 is TGTGCCAGCTCCCCGACAGATACGCAGTATTTT. Amino acids: CASSPTDTQYF.

V is TRBV21-1 and J is TRBJ1-5; no DNA check was done on the table's D call, TRBD1. TRBV21-1 constitutes a pseudogene. This CDR3 region has 19 residues. CDR3: CASSKGHTGGVRRNQPQHF. DNA for the CDR3: TGTGCCAGCAGCAAAGGGCATACAGGGGGTGTTAGGCGCAATCAGCCCCAGCATTTT.